The rows below give T cell receptor beta chains drawn from one sample of a study of cytomegalovirus exposure and HLA in healthy donors. Here immunoSEQ multiplex PCR was the method, and the copy in TCRdb shows in-frame clones only, minus some. Counted here are roughly 140,000 clones, 78% occurring once; the ten biggest clones make up about 6.8%. What was sequenced was PBMCs. The origin of the receptors is a woman aged 40-49 years in good health and CMV-seropositive. The CDR3 runs from the conserved cysteine through the conserved F or W. Fields, in order: clone size, D gene, J gene, V gene, CDR3 protein, CDR3 DNA. A D gene is named only where the DNA matches it firmly. Size values are once, few and many counts, or a class for expanded clones, and some rows have none.

clone size: NA
D gene: TRBD1
J gene: TRBJ1-1
V gene: TRBV2
CDR3 protein: CAQTGTGVEAFF
CDR3 DNA: TGTGCCCAAACCGGGACAGGGGTGGAAGCTTTCTTT

clone size: few
D gene: NA
J gene: TRBJ2-7
V gene: TRBV27
CDR3 protein: CASSSYYEQYF
CDR3 DNA: TGTGCCAGCAGTTCCTACTACGAGCAGTACTTC

clone size: NA
D gene: NA
J gene: TRBJ2-7
V gene: TRBV10-3
CDR3 protein: CAISAGDNTYEQYF
CDR3 DNA: TGTGCCATCAGTGCCGGGGATAATACCTACGAGCAGTACTTC

clone size: NA
D gene: NA
J gene: TRBJ2-1
V gene: TRBV7-6
CDR3 protein: CASSLVSFQVWEQFF
CDR3 DNA: TGTGCCAGCAGCTTAGTCTCTTTCCAGGTCTGGGAGCAGTTCTTC

clone size: NA
D gene: NA
J gene: TRBJ2-1
V gene: TRBV28
CDR3 protein: CASSAVHNEQFF
CDR3 DNA: TGTGCCAGCAGCGCGGTCCACAATGAGCAGTTCTTC

clone size: NA
D gene: TRBD1
J gene: TRBJ1-2
V gene: TRBV7-8
CDR3 protein: CASSFTGTALYGYTF
CDR3 DNA: TGTGCCAGCAGTTTTACCGGGACAGCCCTTTATGGCTACACCTTC

clone size: NA
D gene: TRBD2
J gene: TRBJ2-1
V gene: TRBV7-2
CDR3 protein: CASSLRGWGTSGRDEQFF
CDR3 DNA: TGTGCCAGCAGCTTACGGGGGTGGGGGACTAGCGGGAGAGATGAGCAGTTCTTC

clone size: NA
D gene: TRBD1
J gene: TRBJ1-3
V gene: TRBV29-1
CDR3 protein: CSVDAPGQGAGNTIYF
CDR3 DNA: TGCAGCGTGGATGCCCCGGGACAGGGGGCTGGAAACACCATATATTTT

clone size: few
D gene: TRBD1
J gene: TRBJ1-4
V gene: TRBV6-5
CDR3 protein: CASTDRGREKLFF
CDR3 DNA: TGTGCCAGCACGGACAGGGGGCGGGAAAAACTGTTTTTT

clone size: NA
D gene: NA
J gene: TRBJ2-2
V gene: TRBV11-3
CDR3 protein: CASTKSSRGMAGELFF
CDR3 DNA: TGTGCCAGCACCAAGTCCTCCCGAGGGATGGCCGGGGAGCTGTTTTTT

clone size: NA
D gene: NA
J gene: TRBJ2-7
V gene: TRBV29-1
CDR3 protein: CSVSGGAGSYEQYF
CDR3 DNA: TGCAGCGTTTCCGGAGGGGCGGGATCCTACGAGCAGTACTTC

clone size: NA
D gene: NA
J gene: TRBJ1-5
V gene: TRBV18
CDR3 protein: CASSPGEQPQHF
CDR3 DNA: TGTGCCAGCTCACCCGGAGAACAGCCCCAGCATTTT

clone size: few
D gene: TRBD1
J gene: TRBJ2-7
V gene: TRBV4-2
CDR3 protein: CASSRSPGTGGDEQYF
CDR3 DNA: TGTGCCAGCAGCCGATCGCCCGGGACAGGGGGCGACGAGCAGTACTTC

clone size: NA
D gene: TRBD2
J gene: TRBJ2-1
V gene: TRBV27
CDR3 protein: CASSPGLAGGYNEQFF
CDR3 DNA: TGTGCCAGCAGTCCAGGACTAGCGGGGGGCTACAATGAGCAGTTCTTC

clone size: NA
D gene: NA
J gene: TRBJ2-5
V gene: TRBV6-6
CDR3 protein: CASSLPGEETQYF
CDR3 DNA: TGTGCCAGCAGCCTCCCGGGGGAAGAGACCCAGTACTTC

clone size: NA
D gene: TRBD1
J gene: TRBJ1-1
V gene: TRBV5-1
CDR3 protein: CASSFDPDRRTEAFF
CDR3 DNA: TGCGCCAGCAGCTTCGACCCGGACAGGAGGACTGAAGCTTTCTTT

clone size: NA
D gene: NA
J gene: TRBJ2-7
V gene: TRBV10-3
CDR3 protein: CAISSGGIQGAYEQYF
CDR3 DNA: TGTGCCATCAGTAGCGGGGGAATACAGGGGGCTTACGAGCAGTACTTC

clone size: NA
D gene: TRBD2
J gene: TRBJ2-1
V gene: TRBV10-3
CDR3 protein: CAIRLTSGSRNEQFF
CDR3 DNA: TGTGCCATCAGGCTAACTAGCGGGAGTAGGAATGAGCAGTTCTTC

clone size: NA
D gene: NA
J gene: TRBJ2-7
V gene: TRBV5-5
CDR3 protein: CASSSSRGRYEQYF
CDR3 DNA: TGTGCCAGCAGCTCTAGCAGGGGTCGGTACGAGCAGTACTTC

clone size: NA
D gene: NA
J gene: TRBJ2-7
V gene: TRBV7-9
CDR3 protein: CASSLSRGAYEQYF
CDR3 DNA: TGTGCCAGCAGCTTATCTCGGGGTGCCTACGAGCAGTACTTC

clone size: NA
D gene: NA
J gene: TRBJ1-4
V gene: TRBV5-4
CDR3 protein: CASSLRGLEKLFF
CDR3 DNA: TGTGCCAGCAGCTTGCGGGGTCTAGAAAAACTGTTTTTT

clone size: NA
D gene: TRBD2
J gene: TRBJ2-1
V gene: TRBV2
CDR3 protein: CAILAGNEQFF
CDR3 DNA: TGTGCCATCCTAGCGGGAAATGAGCAGTTCTTC

clone size: NA
D gene: TRBD2
J gene: TRBJ2-1
V gene: TRBV19
CDR3 protein: CASSIDQGTSGSSEQFF
CDR3 DNA: TGTGCCAGTAGTATAGATCAGGGGACTAGCGGGAGTAGTGAGCAGTTCTTC

clone size: NA
D gene: TRBD2
J gene: TRBJ2-6
V gene: TRBV7-9
CDR3 protein: CASRAPGGGPPANVLTF
CDR3 DNA: TGTGCCAGCAGGGCTCCCGGGGGGGGACCTCCGGCCAACGTCCTGACTTTC

clone size: NA
D gene: TRBD2
J gene: TRBJ2-1
V gene: TRBV6-6
CDR3 protein: CASSYGGRPYNEQFF
CDR3 DNA: TGTGCCAGCAGTTACGGCGGGAGGCCCTACAATGAGCAGTTCTTC

clone size: NA
D gene: NA
J gene: TRBJ1-5
V gene: TRBV19
CDR3 protein: CASSPRFDQPQHF
CDR3 DNA: TGTGCCAGTAGTCCCCGGTTCGATCAGCCCCAGCATTTT

clone size: NA
D gene: NA
J gene: TRBJ1-5
V gene: TRBV19
CDR3 protein: CASKGGGANQPQHF
CDR3 DNA: TGTGCCAGTAAAGGCGGGGGGGCCAATCAGCCCCAGCATTTT

clone size: NA
D gene: NA
J gene: TRBJ2-3
V gene: TRBV5-1
CDR3 protein: CASSLAGFPTDTQYF
CDR3 DNA: TGCGCCAGCAGCTTGGCGGGGTTCCCCACAGATACGCAGTATTTT

clone size: NA
D gene: NA
J gene: TRBJ1-1
V gene: TRBV27
CDR3 protein: CASSLVGGGTEAFF
CDR3 DNA: TGTGCCAGCAGTTTAGTCGGCGGTGGCACTGAAGCTTTCTTT

clone size: NA
D gene: TRBD2
J gene: TRBJ2-1
V gene: TRBV5-1
CDR3 protein: CASSPATSVYNEQFF
CDR3 DNA: TGCGCCAGCAGCCCGGCGACTAGCGTCTACAATGAGCAGTTCTTC

clone size: NA
D gene: TRBD1
J gene: TRBJ1-1
V gene: TRBV28
CDR3 protein: CASSPWAGGTEAFF
CDR3 DNA: TGTGCCAGCAGTCCCTGGGCAGGGGGTACTGAAGCTTTCTTT

clone size: NA
D gene: TRBD2
J gene: TRBJ2-5
V gene: TRBV27
CDR3 protein: CASSSPGDRRRGVETQYF
CDR3 DNA: TGTGCCAGCAGTTCCCCGGGCGATCGAAGGCGGGGGGTCGAGACCCAGTACTTC

clone size: NA
D gene: NA
J gene: TRBJ2-7
V gene: TRBV2
CDR3 protein: CASSEDPLSSYEQYF
CDR3 DNA: TGTGCCAGCAGTGAAGACCCCCTGAGCTCCTACGAGCAGTACTTC

clone size: NA
D gene: NA
J gene: TRBJ1-5
V gene: TRBV6-5
CDR3 protein: CASRADRHSNQPQHF
CDR3 DNA: TGTGCCAGCAGGGCAGATAGACATAGCAATCAGCCCCAGCATTTT

clone size: NA
D gene: NA
J gene: TRBJ2-5
V gene: TRBV25-1
CDR3 protein: CASSELSTLRETQYF
CDR3 DNA: TGTGCCAGCAGTGAACTCTCGACTCTGCGAGAGACCCAGTACTTC

clone size: NA
D gene: NA
J gene: TRBJ2-2
V gene: TRBV18
CDR3 protein: CASSQLGQAQTGELFF
CDR3 DNA: TGTGCCAGCTCACAGTTAGGACAAGCACAAACCGGGGAGCTGTTTTTT

clone size: NA
D gene: TRBD2
J gene: TRBJ2-3
V gene: TRBV18
CDR3 protein: CASSPGLAGEGDTQYF
CDR3 DNA: TGTGCCAGCTCACCAGGACTAGCGGGAGAAGGGGATACGCAGTATTTT

clone size: NA
D gene: NA
J gene: TRBJ1-6
V gene: TRBV5-6
CDR3 protein: CASSRGWAGAVNNSPLHF
CDR3 DNA: TGTGCCAGCAGCCGAGGCTGGGCGGGGGCGGTGAATAATTCACCCCTCCACTTT

clone size: NA
D gene: NA
J gene: TRBJ1-1
V gene: TRBV2
CDR3 protein: CASSEGTANTEAFF
CDR3 DNA: TGTGCCAGCAGTGAAGGGACAGCGAACACTGAAGCTTTCTTT

clone size: NA
D gene: TRBD2
J gene: TRBJ2-7
V gene: TRBV6-1
CDR3 protein: CASSEVTSGRYEQYF
CDR3 DNA: TGTGCCAGCAGTGAAGTAACTAGCGGGAGGTACGAGCAGTACTTC

clone size: NA
D gene: TRBD1
J gene: TRBJ2-5
V gene: TRBV19
CDR3 protein: CASSATGVVVETQYF
CDR3 DNA: TGTGCCAGTAGCGCGACAGGGGTAGTGGTAGAGACCCAGTACTTC

clone size: NA
D gene: NA
J gene: TRBJ1-2
V gene: TRBV28
CDR3 protein: CASSLLGPYGYTF
CDR3 DNA: TGTGCCAGCAGTTTACTGGGGCCCTATGGCTACACCTTC

clone size: few
D gene: NA
J gene: TRBJ1-1
V gene: TRBV5-1
CDR3 protein: CASSLETANTEAFF
CDR3 DNA: TGCGCCAGCAGCTTGGAAACAGCGAACACTGAAGCTTTCTTT

clone size: NA
D gene: TRBD1
J gene: TRBJ2-6
V gene: TRBV28
CDR3 protein: CASSPQGAGANVLTF
CDR3 DNA: TGTGCCAGCAGCCCACAGGGGGCTGGGGCCAACGTCCTGACTTTC

clone size: once
D gene: TRBD1
J gene: TRBJ2-1
V gene: TRBV4-2
CDR3 protein: CASSQPGQGLNEQFF
CDR3 DNA: TGTGCCAGCAGCCAGCCGGGACAGGGGCTGAATGAGCAGTTCTTC

clone size: once
D gene: NA
J gene: TRBJ2-7
V gene: TRBV2
CDR3 protein: CASTQGNHEQYF
CDR3 DNA: TGTGCCAGCACCCAGGGGAACCACGAGCAGTACTTC

clone size: NA
D gene: TRBD2
J gene: TRBJ2-4
V gene: TRBV5-1
CDR3 protein: CASTIAGEAKNIQYF
CDR3 DNA: TGCGCCAGCACGATAGCGGGAGAGGCCAAAAACATTCAGTACTTC

clone size: NA
D gene: TRBD1
J gene: TRBJ1-1
V gene: TRBV29-1
CDR3 protein: CSARSGGTEAFF
CDR3 DNA: TGCAGCGCTCGGTCAGGGGGCACTGAAGCTTTCTTT

clone size: NA
D gene: TRBD1
J gene: TRBJ2-1
V gene: TRBV27
CDR3 protein: CASSQFLDREYNEQFF
CDR3 DNA: TGTGCCAGCAGTCAATTCCTGGACAGGGAGTACAATGAGCAGTTCTTC

clone size: NA
D gene: NA
J gene: TRBJ2-3
V gene: TRBV13
CDR3 protein: CASSEARTSTDTQYF
CDR3 DNA: TGTGCCAGCAGCGAGGCGAGGACTAGCACAGATACGCAGTATTTT

clone size: few
D gene: TRBD2
J gene: TRBJ2-5
V gene: TRBV5-4
CDR3 protein: CASSPAGGGQETQYF
CDR3 DNA: TGTGCCAGCAGCCCAGCGGGAGGGGGGCAAGAGACCCAGTACTTC

clone size: NA
D gene: TRBD2
J gene: TRBJ2-7
V gene: TRBV5-5
CDR3 protein: CASSLMIREVYEQYF
CDR3 DNA: TGTGCCAGCAGCCTGATGATACGGGAGGTCTACGAGCAGTACTTC